This TCR beta chain is from a study of blood T cell repertoires in COVID-19 (dated by TCRdb to 2019 to 2021). General notes on the study: Collaborator samples came from the United States, Italy and Spain and covered acute and convalescent phases of COVID-19. The material from the prospective study consisted of cDNA or gDNA derived from T cells, B-cell-depleted T cells, or PBMCs. Deeply sampled blood TCRbeta repertoires from subjects exposed to, actively infected with, or recovered from COVID-19 were included in the dataset. The repertoires were released in a freely available public database intended as a resource for research on the immune response to SARS-CoV-2. The samples were drawn from the first 160 participants of the ongoing ImmuneRACE study and from over a thousand subjects provided by 6 global collaborators. Sample metadata almost always included a de-identified subject ID, COVID-19 status, age in years and sex. Where HLA class I and class II types were available, the types were taken from metadata supplied by the sample provider, not from assay-based typing. The investigation overall reported the following: Clinical and demographic metadata were provided uncurated, with the amount varying by source and participant.

TCRbeta CDR3 regions were amplified from genomic DNA using the immunoSEQ Assay, a bias-controlled multiplex PCR. The study's own analysis went as follows. The number of nucleated cells in each sample was estimated by amplification of reference gene primers within the assay. To quantify the absolute abundance of each unique TCRbeta CDR3 rearrangement, sequence reads were collapsed and filtered. Productive Simpson clonality was computed per sample as the square root of Simpson's diversity index over productive rearrangements. Not all clones reach the TCRdb copy of this immuneACCESS table, which keeps in-frame sequences only. Checked studies attribute under half of the gap to unresolved V genes and leave the rest unexplained. From that table come the V and J calls and clone size; the DNA was used to work out D and trimming. The sample table holds under 450,000 clones, of which approximately 88% were seen once. The top ten hold 10% to 15% of the sample.

At one collaborating source in Seattle, patients were enrolled during active infection and were followed longitudinally through the course of disease. Each collaborating institution followed its own protocols to collect whole blood in K2EDTA tubes. Collaborator samples were shipped for TCRbeta analysis as frozen whole blood, isolated PBMCs, or DNA extracted from either sample type. Concerning this clone: Its antigen target is currently unknown. No quality values exist for individual bases; no much larger clone is one base distant.

There are 16 amino acids in the CDR3, from cysteine to phenylalanine inclusive. Only the CDR3 portion is preserved as DNA: 48 bases, with reading frame beginning at the first base. CDR1 and CDR2, per the germline V gene (reference sequence), are LGHDT and YNNKEL. The trim is 1 base for V and 5 bases for J, with a gap of 16 bases between the germline ends. The chain is encoded by TRBV3-1 (or the pseudogene TRBV3-2) joined to TRBJ2-3; a tentative D match to TRBD1 spans 8 bases. The sequenced material came from peripheral blood. This receptor was identified in a woman aged 50 to 60 with COVID-19, enrolled during active disease. The nucleotide sequence is given as TGTGCCAGCAGCCAAGTTTACAGGGGGGGGATAGATACGCAGTATTTT. Translated, it reads CASSQVYRGGIDTQYF.